The rows below give T cell receptor beta chains drawn from one sample of a study of response to subunit inactivated influenza vaccine. TCRdb ran MiXCR on the RT-PCR reads and lists one entry per CDR3 protein. The sample consists of approximately 530,000 distinct CDR3 sequences, 10% to 15% of them appearing once. This material consisted of PBMCs from blood, taken 40 to 50 days after vaccination. All receptors derive from a man in his forties or fifties who received an inactivated influenza vaccine. Both conserved end residues are trimmed from each CDR3. A D gene is named only where the DNA matches it firmly. The size of a clone is reported for some rows only, either as once, few or many, or as a class for expanded clones.

>TRBJ2-7|TRBV27|.|few
ASALQSSYEQY
>TRBJ2-5|TRBV7-2|TRBD2|.
ASSFKRGETQY
>TRBJ2-2|TRBV6-2/TRBV6-3|.|.
ASSETAPSTGELF
>TRBJ1-1|TRBV11-2|.|many
ASSLEVNTEAF
>TRBJ2-1|TRBV20-1|.|.
SAPPSWENNEQF
>TRBJ2-1|TRBV7-3|.|.
ASSLTVGRRNEQF
>TRBJ1-1|TRBV10-3|.|.
AISDVNTEAF
>TRBJ2-5|TRBV7-2|TRBD2|.
ASSPSGGLGTQY
>TRBJ2-7|TRBV5-6|TRBD1|few
ASSLWWGQGAYEQY
>TRBJ2-1|TRBV20-1|TRBD2|few
SASTSGRYSNEQF
>TRBJ2-3|TRBV27|TRBD2|.
ASSLSTSGGPTDTQY
>TRBJ2-5|TRBV9|.|.
ASSPSSKQGQETQY
>TRBJ2-7|TRBV3-1|TRBD2|many
ASSSGGIYEQY
>TRBJ2-5|TRBV3-1|.|.
ASSPVAQVRAGDGTQY
>TRBJ2-5|TRBV5-1|.|.
ASSFQVGGEETQY
>TRBJ1-1|TRBV20-1|.|few
SARDWPAKNTEAF
>TRBJ2-3|TRBV6-2/TRBV6-3|TRBD2|.
ASSYLRGGLADTQY
>TRBJ1-4|TRBV5-1|.|.
ASSLEPLGANEKLF
>TRBJ2-1|TRBV4-3|.|many
ASSQEASYGEQF
>TRBJ2-5|TRBV20-1|.|many
SARVPSQETQY
>TRBJ2-3|TRBV14|TRBD1|.
ASSQRRGQYTQY
>TRBJ1-2|TRBV10-3|TRBD1|.
AISADGTGSGYT
>TRBJ2-3|TRBV7-2|.|.
ASSLAPRDNTDTQY
>TRBJ2-7|TRBV6-7|.|few
ASSYSRTNDYEQY
>TRBJ2-5|TRBV9|.|few
ASSEGYRRETQY
>TRBJ2-3|TRBV3-1|.|.
ASSQVSGTQY
>TRBJ2-2|TRBV7-2|.|.
ASSKGPYTGELF
>TRBJ1-3|TRBV20-1|.|few
SARGGAGGNTIY
>TRBJ2-7|TRBV7-2|.|few
ASSLWIYYEQY
>TRBJ1-1|TRBV20-1|.|few
SAKGGANTEAF
>TRBJ2-5|TRBV15|TRBD1|.
ATRKTGLGETQY
>TRBJ1-5|TRBV12-3/TRBV12-4|.|.
ASTRMGLNQPQH
>TRBJ2-5|TRBV28|TRBD1|.
ASSPLWTGPETQY
>TRBJ2-2|TRBV5-1|TRBD2|.
ASSLSSGGANTGELF
>TRBJ2-5|TRBV5-1|.|.
ASSLGSRGLAQETQY
>TRBJ1-4|TRBV10-3|.|many
ATGRLWTDQNEKLF
>TRBJ2-7|TRBV11-1|TRBD1|.
ASSLSQGEYEQY
>TRBJ2-1|TRBV5-1|TRBD1|few
ASSLGGQGKF
>TRBJ1-5|TRBV20-1|.|few
SARDGGRGAQH
>TRBJ2-1|TRBV6-2/TRBV6-3|TRBD2|few
ATRSQPGLAGEDEQF
>TRBJ1-4|TRBV25-1|.|.
ASSNLGGGGEKLF
>TRBJ1-5|TRBV4-1|.|.
ASSQASGIMNQPQH
>TRBJ2-1|TRBV7-2|TRBD2|.
ASSSQRTSGIPNEQF
>TRBJ2-5|TRBV4-3|TRBD2|.
ASSLGLAGSGETQY
>TRBJ2-3|TRBV12-3/TRBV12-4|.|.
ASSLGTQY
>TRBJ2-3|TRBV7-2|.|many
ASSPTATDTQY
>TRBJ2-7|TRBV7-9|TRBD1|few
ASSLQGFEQY
>TRBJ1-2|TRBV12-3/TRBV12-4|TRBD1|few
ASSPGTGITNYGYT
>TRBJ2-7|TRBV7-9|.|.
ASSGDTEQY